The 5 T cell receptor beta chains below come from one sample, sequenced in a study of technical replicates of blood from a handful of donors. Libraries were prepared by immunoSEQ multiplex PCR; TCRdb keeps only in-frame clonotypes and omits some of them. The sample includes 79,000 or so clones, about 92% seen only once; the top ten take 0.35% to 0.45%. The sample consisted of T cells isolated from PBMCs. These TCRs come from a human donor in good health.

The V and J genes are TRBV28 and TRBJ2-3, with TRBD2 as a possible D gene (6 bases). The CDR3 has 13 residues. CDR1 is MDHEN and CDR2 is SYDVKM in the germline V gene. V lost 4 bases and J lost 6, with 11 bases in between. The CDR3 coding sequence is TGTGCCAGCAGTTCCTCAGCGGGCGATACGCAGTATTTT. This sequence encodes CASSSSAGDTQYF.

The DNA of the CDR3 is TGTGCCAGCAGTGTCACTAGCGGAACCTACGAGCAGTACTTC. Translation gives CASSVTSGTYEQYF. The chain carries TRBV6-1 and TRBJ2-7; TRBD2 agrees at 8 bases. Germline trimming cut 4 bases from V and 2 bases from J; bases unmatched to any gene: 4. The germline gives CDR1 MNHNS, CDR2 SASEGT. The CDR3 spans 14 residues.

This sequence joins TRBV2 and TRBJ2-5, with D tentatively TRBD1 (6 bases). Germline V CDR1 and CDR2: SNHLY, FYNNEI. CDR3 length equals 13 residues. V lost 6 bases, J lost 3 bases, and 11 bases lay in between. CDR3 region: CASRQGRKETQYF. CDR3 sequence (DNA): TGTGCCAGCAGACAGGGAAGAAAAGAGACCCAGTACTTC.

The DNA of the CDR3 is TGTGCCAGTAGTCTAGGGGGACAGGGACGGACCTACAATGAGCAGTTCTTC. This encodes CASSLGGQGRTYNEQFF. V and J are TRBV19 and TRBJ2-1, with 9 bases matching TRBD1. Trimming removed 5 bases from V and 2 bases from J; junction bases left unmatched: 10. The CDR3 has 17 amino acids. Germline V gene lookup returns CDR1 LNHDA and CDR2 SQIVND (reference sequence).

The V and J genes are TRBV7-3 and TRBJ2-2; TRBD2 agrees at 10 bases. The CDR3 is 18 residues long. J gave up 7 bases and V 0 bases, and 11 bases lay outside the gene matches. The germline gives CDR1 SGHTA, CDR2 FQGTGA. The CDR3 DNA reads as TGTGCCAGCAGCTTAACGTCAACAAGCGGGAGGGCCAGCGGGGAGCTGTTTTTT. Protein sequence: CASSLTSTSGRASGELFF.